This entry describes one TCR beta chain. This CDR3 region has 15 residues. Per the germline V gene, CDR1 is SGHVS and CDR2 is FQNEAQ. For each CDR3 protein, TCRdb gives one entry from its re-call of the 5' RACE reads, without DNA. The listing records 130,000 to 150,000 distinct CDR3 sequences. The entry originates in a study of T cells expressing NK-cell markers. The clonotype comes from a young man in good health. Sequencing was carried out using blood T cells: a sorted CD56 or NKG2C T cell subset, CD4+ or CD8+ T cells, or bulk PBMC T cells (not recorded which). The J gene is TRBJ2-3, the V gene TRBV7-8; TCRdb indicates TRBD2, and absent DNA this call remains unverified. The CDR3 here is CASSSESSPGGGQYF.